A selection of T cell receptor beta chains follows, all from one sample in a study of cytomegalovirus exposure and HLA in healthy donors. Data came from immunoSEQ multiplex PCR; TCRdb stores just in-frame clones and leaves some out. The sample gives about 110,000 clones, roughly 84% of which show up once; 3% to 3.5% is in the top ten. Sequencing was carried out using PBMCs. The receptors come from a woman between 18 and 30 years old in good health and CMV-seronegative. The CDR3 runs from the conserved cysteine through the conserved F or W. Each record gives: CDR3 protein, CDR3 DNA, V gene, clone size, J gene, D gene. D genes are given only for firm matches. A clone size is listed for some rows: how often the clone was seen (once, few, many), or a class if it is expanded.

CDR3: CANTGGANTEAFF
DNA: TGTGCCAACACAGGGGGAGCGAACACTGAAGCTTTCTTT
V: TRBV6-6
size: NA
J: TRBJ1-1
D: TRBD1

CDR3: CASSPGTGNPKETQYF
DNA: TGTGCCAGCAGCCCCGGGACAGGGAACCCCAAAGAGACCCAGTACTTC
V: TRBV9
size: once
J: TRBJ2-5
D: TRBD1

CDR3: CASSSPAGFYQETQYF
DNA: TGTGCCAGCAGCTCCCCGGCAGGGTTTTACCAAGAGACCCAGTACTTC
V: TRBV7-8
size: NA
J: TRBJ2-5
D: NA

CDR3: CASSPVGGGTDTQYF
DNA: TGTGCCAGCAGCCCCGTTGGCGGGGGAACAGATACGCAGTATTTT
V: TRBV7-7
size: NA
J: TRBJ2-3
D: TRBD2

CDR3: CASSQDFSGLAGAIEEQYF
DNA: TGTGCCAGCAGCCAAGATTTTAGCGGTCTAGCGGGGGCCATCGAGGAGCAGTACTTC
V: TRBV4-2
size: few
J: TRBJ2-7
D: TRBD2

CDR3: CASSVVSTDIGELFF
DNA: TGTGCCAGCAGTGTAGTTTCGACAGACATCGGGGAGCTGTTTTTT
V: TRBV2
size: NA
J: TRBJ2-2
D: NA

CDR3: CASSTPGQGSGELFF
DNA: TGTGCCAGCAGCACTCCCGGACAGGGGAGCGGGGAGCTGTTTTTT
V: TRBV9
size: NA
J: TRBJ2-2
D: TRBD1

CDR3: CASSRGGGDGYTF
DNA: TGTGCCAGCAGCAGGGGGGGAGGCGATGGCTACACCTTC
V: TRBV7-3
size: NA
J: TRBJ1-2
D: NA

CDR3: CASSPQGPDTQYF
DNA: TGTGCCAGCAGCCCCCAGGGGCCAGATACGCAGTATTTT
V: TRBV13
size: NA
J: TRBJ2-3
D: NA

CDR3: CASHPGTEDYGYTF
DNA: TGTGCCAGCCATCCCGGCACGGAGGACTATGGCTACACCTTC
V: TRBV7-9
size: NA
J: TRBJ1-2
D: NA

CDR3: CASSLKSGGEGYGYTF
DNA: TGTGCCAGCAGCTTAAAGTCGGGAGGGGAAGGGTATGGCTACACCTTC
V: TRBV7-9
size: NA
J: TRBJ1-2
D: NA

CDR3: CASSIVGRVGLEAFF
DNA: TGTGCCAGTAGTATAGTCGGGCGGGTTGGTCTTGAAGCTTTCTTT
V: TRBV19
size: NA
J: TRBJ1-1
D: NA

CDR3: CASGGSHF
DNA: TGTGCCAGCGGAGGGTCCCACTTC
V: TRBV28
size: NA
J: TRBJ2-7
D: NA

CDR3: CASSASPGQGATEQFF
DNA: TGTGCCAGCAGTGCCTCCCCGGGACAGGGGGCTACTGAGCAGTTCTTC
V: TRBV6-4
size: NA
J: TRBJ2-1
D: TRBD1

CDR3: CASSLGRNTEAFF
DNA: TGTGCCAGCAGTTTAGGCAGGAACACTGAAGCTTTCTTT
V: TRBV27
size: NA
J: TRBJ1-1
D: NA

CDR3: CASSPWLIEGHGYTF
DNA: TGTGCCAGCAGCCCATGGCTTATCGAGGGTCATGGCTACACCTTC
V: TRBV16
size: NA
J: TRBJ1-2
D: NA

CDR3: CASSLKQGHQPQHF
DNA: TGTGCCAGCAGTTTAAAACAGGGGCACCAGCCCCAGCATTTT
V: TRBV27
size: once
J: TRBJ1-5
D: TRBD1

CDR3: CASSLRQGRDTEAFF
DNA: TGCGCCAGCAGCTTGCGTCAGGGGAGGGACACTGAAGCTTTCTTT
V: TRBV5-1
size: NA
J: TRBJ1-1
D: NA

CDR3: CASSLLGGGNEQFF
DNA: TGTGCCAGCAGTTTATTGGGGGGAGGCAATGAGCAGTTCTTC
V: TRBV27
size: NA
J: TRBJ2-1
D: NA

CDR3: CASSYGGGDYGYTF
DNA: TGTGCCAGCAGTTACGGAGGGGGGGACTATGGCTACACCTTC
V: TRBV6-5
size: many
J: TRBJ1-2
D: NA

CDR3: CASSLFEENQPQHF
DNA: TGTGCCAGCAGTTTATTTGAGGAAAATCAGCCCCAGCATTTT
V: TRBV28
size: NA
J: TRBJ1-5
D: NA

CDR3: CASSLGGTGGEAFF
DNA: TGTGCCAGCAGCTTAGGCGGGACAGGGGGGGAAGCTTTCTTT
V: TRBV7-9
size: NA
J: TRBJ1-1
D: TRBD1

CDR3: CASSWGLADSQETQYF
DNA: TGTGCCAGCAGCTGGGGACTAGCGGACTCCCAAGAGACCCAGTACTTC
V: TRBV5-6
size: NA
J: TRBJ2-5
D: TRBD2

CDR3: CASSLTGGADNQPQHF
DNA: TGTGCCAGCAGTTTAACAGGGGGCGCGGACAATCAGCCCCAGCATTTT
V: TRBV27
size: once
J: TRBJ1-5
D: TRBD1

CDR3: CASRKAAQGSYEQYF
DNA: TGCGCCAGCAGAAAGGCGGCCCAGGGCTCCTACGAGCAGTACTTC
V: TRBV5-1
size: NA
J: TRBJ2-7
D: NA

CDR3: CAWSVGRRGTEAFF
DNA: TGTGCCTGGAGTGTTGGCCGGCGGGGCACTGAAGCTTTCTTT
V: TRBV30
size: NA
J: TRBJ1-1
D: NA

CDR3: CASNPAPTSGPKNIQYF
DNA: TGTGCCAGCAACCCGGCCCCCACTAGCGGACCCAAAAACATTCAGTACTTC
V: TRBV13
size: NA
J: TRBJ2-4
D: TRBD2

CDR3: CASSLYSLGYTF
DNA: TGTGCCAGCAGTTTATACTCCCTTGGCTACACCTTC
V: TRBV28
size: NA
J: TRBJ1-2
D: NA

CDR3: CATSNRAYTEAFF
DNA: TGTGCCACCAGCAACAGGGCGTACACTGAAGCTTTCTTT
V: TRBV15
size: NA
J: TRBJ1-1
D: NA

CDR3: CASSFYTGSSSYEQYF
DNA: TGTGCCAGCAGTTTTTACACAGGATCGAGCTCCTACGAGCAGTACTTC
V: TRBV28
size: NA
J: TRBJ2-7
D: NA

CDR3: CANRLVCQYF
DNA: TGTGCCAACCGACTAGTGTGCCAGTACTTC
V: TRBV2
size: NA
J: TRBJ2-5
D: NA

CDR3: CASSVRQGRSTDTQYF
DNA: TGTGCCAGCAGTGTACGACAGGGGAGGTCGACAGATACGCAGTATTTT
V: TRBV6-1
size: NA
J: TRBJ2-3
D: TRBD1

CDR3: CASQGPSTGDGYTF
DNA: TGTGCCAGCCAGGGGCCTTCGACAGGAGATGGCTACACCTTC
V: TRBV27
size: NA
J: TRBJ1-2
D: NA

CDR3: CASSVAEGNSPLHF
DNA: TGTGCCAGCAGCGTAGCGGAGGGGAATTCACCCCTCCACTTT
V: TRBV9
size: NA
J: TRBJ1-6
D: NA

CDR3: CASSLWGGWNSGNTIYF
DNA: TGTGCCAGCAGCTTATGGGGGGGTTGGAACTCTGGAAACACCATATATTTT
V: TRBV7-8
size: NA
J: TRBJ1-3
D: NA

CDR3: CATSPPLESYTF
DNA: TGTGCCACCAGCCCACCCCTTGAGAGCTACACCTTC
V: TRBV15
size: NA
J: TRBJ1-2
D: NA

CDR3: CASSSAGTTYNEQFF
DNA: TGTGCCAGCAGCTCCGCCGGGACTACCTACAATGAGCAGTTCTTC
V: TRBV7-3
size: NA
J: TRBJ2-1
D: TRBD2

CDR3: CASSGGGRRLVETQYF
DNA: TGTGCCAGCAGTGGGGGGGGGCGGCGTTTAGTTGAGACCCAGTACTTC
V: TRBV6-1
size: NA
J: TRBJ2-5
D: NA

CDR3: CASSDSPNYGYTF
DNA: TGTGCCAGCAGTGACAGTCCTAACTATGGCTACACCTTC
V: TRBV27
size: NA
J: TRBJ1-2
D: NA

CDR3: CASSLAMGQGATNEKLFF
DNA: TGTGCCAGCAGCTTAGCGATGGGGCAGGGGGCAACTAATGAAAAACTGTTTTTT
V: TRBV7-9
size: NA
J: TRBJ1-4
D: TRBD1

CDR3: CASSPLSQGELANVLTF
DNA: TGTGCCAGCAGCCCTTTGTCGCAGGGGGAATTGGCCAACGTCCTGACTTTC
V: TRBV9
size: NA
J: TRBJ2-6
D: TRBD1

CDR3: CASSSGTGGEDGYTF
DNA: TGTGCCAGCAGCTCCGGGACAGGGGGCGAAGATGGCTACACCTTC
V: TRBV7-6
size: NA
J: TRBJ1-2
D: TRBD1

CDR3: CASSDPLLGGVGTGELFF
DNA: TGTGCCAGCAGCGACCCACTCTTGGGCGGGGTTGGCACCGGGGAGCTGTTTTTT
V: TRBV5-4
size: NA
J: TRBJ2-2
D: NA

CDR3: CAWSTATNEKLFF
DNA: TGTGCCTGGAGTACAGCAACTAATGAAAAACTGTTTTTT
V: TRBV30
size: NA
J: TRBJ1-4
D: NA

CDR3: CASSWAQGSEQFF
DNA: TGTGCCAGCAGCTGGGCCCAGGGAAGTGAGCAGTTCTTC
V: TRBV7-6
size: NA
J: TRBJ2-1
D: NA

CDR3: CASSSADRGYGYTF
DNA: TGTGCCAGCAGTTCCGCAGACAGGGGGTATGGCTACACCTTC
V: TRBV28
size: NA
J: TRBJ1-2
D: TRBD1

CDR3: CASREPTANTEAFF
DNA: TGTGCCAGCAGGGAGCCGACAGCGAACACTGAAGCTTTCTTT
V: TRBV13
size: few
J: TRBJ1-1
D: NA

CDR3: CASSSPGQGSYEQYF
DNA: TGTGCCAGCAGCTCGCCGGGACAGGGCTCCTACGAGCAGTACTTC
V: TRBV7-8
size: NA
J: TRBJ2-7
D: TRBD1

CDR3: CASSVQGYENTEAFF
DNA: TGCGCCAGCAGCGTACAGGGATATGAGAACACTGAAGCTTTCTTT
V: TRBV5-1
size: NA
J: TRBJ1-1
D: NA

CDR3: CASSGHSYGYTF
DNA: TGTGCCAGCAGTGGACATTCCTATGGCTACACCTTC
V: TRBV2
size: NA
J: TRBJ1-2
D: NA

CDR3: CASSYSRGGYTF
DNA: TGTGCCAGCAGTTACTCACGGGGAGGCTACACCTTC
V: TRBV6-5
size: NA
J: TRBJ1-2
D: NA

CDR3: CASSLFSGTLKDQPQHF
DNA: TGTGCCAGCAGTCTATTTTCGGGAACGCTTAAGGATCAGCCCCAGCATTTT
V: TRBV2
size: NA
J: TRBJ1-5
D: NA

CDR3: CASSPSLSAEKLFF
DNA: TGTGCCAGCTCACCAAGTCTAAGCGCTGAAAAACTGTTTTTT
V: TRBV18
size: NA
J: TRBJ1-4
D: NA

CDR3: CASSQGLSGELFF
DNA: TGCGCCAGCAGCCAAGGTCTATCAGGGGAGCTGTTTTTT
V: TRBV4-1
size: few
J: TRBJ2-2
D: NA

CDR3: CASSEARGSFMLTYEQYF
DNA: TGTGCCAGCAGTGAAGCTAGGGGGTCTTTCATGTTAACCTACGAGCAGTACTTC
V: TRBV6-1
size: NA
J: TRBJ2-7
D: NA

CDR3: CASSFGTAGNTIYF
DNA: TGTGCCAGCAGCTTCGGGACAGCTGGAAACACCATATATTTT
V: TRBV11-2
size: NA
J: TRBJ1-3
D: TRBD1

CDR3: CASSLDRGNTEAFF
DNA: TGCGCCAGCAGCCTTGACAGGGGGAACACTGAAGCTTTCTTT
V: TRBV4-1
size: few
J: TRBJ1-1
D: TRBD1

CDR3: CASSAGGSFNTEAFF
DNA: TGTGCCAGCAGCGCAGGAGGGTCCTTTAACACTGAAGCTTTCTTT
V: TRBV9
size: NA
J: TRBJ1-1
D: NA

CDR3: CASSQPTENYGYTF
DNA: TGCGCCAGCAGCCAACCGACAGAAAACTATGGCTACACCTTC
V: TRBV4-1
size: NA
J: TRBJ1-2
D: NA